This paragraph covers one TCR beta chain sequence. Its target is unknown. Relative to the germline gene, one junction end is altered; a read error may explain this. This CDR3 region has 14 residues. Per the germline V gene, CDR1 is KGHSH and CDR2 is LQKENI. The 5'RACE method, run with constant-segment primers, produced TCR alpha and TCR beta cDNA libraries (carrying sample barcodes and UMIs). MiXCR, run by TCRdb on the 5' RACE reads, gives a single entry per CDR3 protein. The sample has about 390,000 distinct CDR3 sequences, more than 15% seen once. This sample is part of a study of T-cell memory formation after mild COVID-19. Study as a whole: TCR clusters were mostly confined to one donor each.

Findings of the study overall: Whereas later expanders leaned CD4+, clones contracting day 15 to 85 showed a balanced CD4/CD8 makeup.

The rearrangement links TRBV18 to TRBJ1-3; 7 bases match TRBD1. The sequence was obtained from a man aged 18-30 years who had mild COVID-19 (a few samples of this study predate the infection). Cell type and time point are not known. Source material: PBMCs or a T cell subset sorted from them (not recorded which). The CDR3 DNA follows: TGTGCCAGCTTACCACTGACAGGGGGAAACACCATATATTTT. Encoded protein: CASLPLTGGNTIYF.